This TCR beta chain was identified during a study of T cell responses to AZD1222 COVID-19 vaccine. Study-wide results and limits: Nearly half of spike-specific TCRs reportedly go after variant regions that carry no mutations.

Germline CDR1 is DFQATT and CDR2 is SNEGSKA (reference sequence). V lost 5 bases, J lost 6 bases, and 10 bases lay in between. CDR3 length: 11 residues. Produced via immunoSEQ multiplex PCR; TCRdb's table is partial and in-frame only. This table holds about 86,000 clones, about 86% found once. About this clone itself: The antigen remains unidentified.

The receptor was derived from an adult in good health. The sequenced sample was peripheral blood, obtained on day 0 of MenACWY control vaccination. This chain connects TRBV20-1 to TRBJ1-1; no definite D call. CDR3 residues: CSAPSRAEAFF. CDR3 DNA sequence: TGCAGTGCTCCTTCTAGGGCTGAAGCTTTCTTT.